The 10 T cell receptor beta chains given below trace back to one sample, sequenced in a study of blood T cell repertoires in COVID-19. Measured with immunoSEQ multiplex PCR; TCRdb has only the in-frame clones, and not every one. The sample yields 200,000 to 300,000 clones, roughly 86% seen once. Sample: peripheral blood. These receptors all stem from a woman under 40 who had recovered from COVID-19.

The J gene is TRBJ2-3, the V gene TRBV7-3; 9 bases fit TRBD1. Germline assignment: CDR1 SGHTA and CDR2 FQGTGA. The CDR3 has 15 residues. The V and J ends lost 4 bases and 2 bases, in that order; junction bases with no gene match: 4. CDR3 in amino acids: CASSSDRGPTDTQYF. The CDR3 nucleotides are TGTGCCAGCAGCTCGGACAGGGGCCCCACAGATACGCAGTATTTT.

V is TRBV6-5 and J is TRBJ2-1; 8 bases map to TRBD2. The CDR3 is made up of 15 amino acids. Trimming took 1 base from V and 6 from J; bases not matched to a gene: 5. Germline loops: CDR1 MNHEY, CDR2 SVGAGI. The CDR3: CASSYWRGAGNEQFF. CDR3 DNA sequence: TGTGCCAGCAGTTACTGGCGGGGGGCGGGCAATGAGCAGTTCTTC.

The chain joins TRBV2 to TRBJ2-1, with TRBD1 matching over 10 bases. This CDR3 contains 16 residues. Germline trimming cut 6 bases from V and 6 bases from J; bases unmatched to any gene: 11. Germline CDR1 and CDR2: SNHLY and FYNNEI. CDR3 in amino acids: CASRDRTGGSINEQFF. The CDR3 region has the DNA TGTGCCAGCAGAGACCGGACAGGGGGATCCATCAATGAGCAGTTCTTC.

The chain carries TRBV27 and TRBJ1-2; TRBD1 is a possible D gene (5 bases). The CDR3 has 14 amino acids. Trimming stripped 5 bases from V and 2 bases from J, with 12 bases between. CDR1 is MNHEY, CDR2 SMNVEV, per germline (reference sequence). CDR3 coding DNA: TGTGCCAGCAGTGGGGGGACGGCAAACTATGGCTACACCTTC. It yields the protein CASSGGTANYGYTF.

The V gene is TRBV6-5, the J gene TRBJ1-2; D is perhaps TRBD1 (6 bases). The CDR3 covers 16 residues. Germline CDR1 MNHEY, CDR2 SVGAGI. The germline V and J ends were trimmed by 2 bases and 2 bases, with 15 bases remaining between them. This CDR3 is CASSYGTRGLNYGYTF. The CDR3 coding sequence is TGTGCCAGCAGTTACGGAACCAGGGGTTTAAACTATGGCTACACCTTC.

This sequence joins TRBV24-1 and TRBJ2-1; D gene unclear. The ends were cut back, 4 bases at V and 10 bases at J, with 13 bases in the middle. Germline V gives CDR1 KGHDR, CDR2 SFDVKD. This CDR3 region has 13 residues. The CDR3 region is CATSENRVGEQFF. The CDR3, as DNA: TGTGCCACCAGTGAAAATAGAGTCGGGGAGCAGTTCTTC.

This clone was seen more than once but under ten times. The rearrangement joins TRBV6-5 to TRBJ2-5; D is perhaps TRBD1 (5 bases). The CDR3 loop spans 14 amino acids. Germline CDR1 MNHEY, CDR2 SVGAGI. Trimming took off 3 bases at V and 5 bases at J, with 13 bases between the two ends. The CDR3 reads CASSYQGSGETQYF. Here the CDR3 DNA reads TGTGCCAGCAGTTATCAGGGTTCTGGGGAGACCCAGTACTTC.

Concerning this clone itself: Other DNA sequences of this sample code for an identical CDR3. V is TRBV6-5 and J is TRBJ1-4; 9 nucleotides align to TRBD1. V lost 8 bases, J lost 3 bases, and 4 bases stayed unmatched. Germline values: CDR1 MNHEY, CDR2 SVGAGI. The CDR3 is 14 amino acids. CDR3 protein: CASSYRGPNEKLFF. Here the CDR3 DNA reads TGTGCCAGCTCATACAGGGGGCCTAATGAAAAACTGTTTTTT.

The V and J genes are TRBV4-2 and TRBJ2-7, with unresolved D. CDR1 and CDR2 (germline): LGHNA, YNFKEQ. Trimming took off 0 bases at V and 6 bases at J, with 9 bases between the two ends. The CDR3 totals 13 residues. The CDR3, as DNA: TGTGCCAGCAGCCAAGAGCACACGGGCGAGCAGTACTTC. As protein: CASSQEHTGEQYF.

This clone appeared once. This chain joins TRBV5-6 and TRBJ1-2; D might be TRBD1 (6 bases). This CDR3 region has 15 residues. Trimming shortened V by 2 bases and J by 3 bases, and 14 bases separated the two germline ends. CDR1 is SGHDT, CDR2 YYEEEE, per germline. The CDR3 DNA is TGTGCCAGCAGCTTTGGGCGCAGGGGTTACTATGGCTACACCTTC. Amino acids: CASSFGRRGYYGYTF.